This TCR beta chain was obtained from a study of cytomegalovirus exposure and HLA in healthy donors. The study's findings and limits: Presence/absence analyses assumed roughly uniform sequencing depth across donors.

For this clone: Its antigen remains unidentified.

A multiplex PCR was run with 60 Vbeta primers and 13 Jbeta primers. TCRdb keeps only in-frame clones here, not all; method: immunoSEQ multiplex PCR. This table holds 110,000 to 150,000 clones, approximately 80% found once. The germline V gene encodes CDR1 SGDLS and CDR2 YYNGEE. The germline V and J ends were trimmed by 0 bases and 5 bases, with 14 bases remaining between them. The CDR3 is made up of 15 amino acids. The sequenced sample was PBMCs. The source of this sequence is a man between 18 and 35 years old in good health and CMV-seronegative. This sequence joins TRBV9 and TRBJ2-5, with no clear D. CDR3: CASSVGVRVVETQYF. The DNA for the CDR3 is TGTGCCAGCAGCGTAGGAGTCCGGGTCGTGGAGACCCAGTACTTC.